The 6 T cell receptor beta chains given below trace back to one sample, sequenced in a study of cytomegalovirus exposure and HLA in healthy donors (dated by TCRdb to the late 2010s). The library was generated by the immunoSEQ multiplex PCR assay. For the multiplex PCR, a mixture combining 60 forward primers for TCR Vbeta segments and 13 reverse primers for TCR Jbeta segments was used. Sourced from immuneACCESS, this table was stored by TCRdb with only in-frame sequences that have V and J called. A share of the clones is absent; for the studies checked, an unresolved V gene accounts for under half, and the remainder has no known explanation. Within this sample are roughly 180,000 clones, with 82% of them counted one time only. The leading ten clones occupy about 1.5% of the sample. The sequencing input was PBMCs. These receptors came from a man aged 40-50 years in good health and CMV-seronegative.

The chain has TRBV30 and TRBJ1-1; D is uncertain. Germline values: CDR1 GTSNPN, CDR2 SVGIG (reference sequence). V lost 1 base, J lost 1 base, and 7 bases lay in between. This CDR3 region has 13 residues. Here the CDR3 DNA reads TGTGCCTGGAGTGGACAACCGAACACTGAAGCTTTCTTT. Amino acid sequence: CAWSGQPNTEAFF. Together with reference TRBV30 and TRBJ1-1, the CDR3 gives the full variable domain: SQTIHQWPATLVQPVGSPLSLECTVEGTSNPNLYWYRQAAGRGLQLLFYSVGIGQISSEVPQNLSASRPQDRQFILSSKKLLLSDSGFYLCAWSGQPNTEAFFGQGTRLTVV.

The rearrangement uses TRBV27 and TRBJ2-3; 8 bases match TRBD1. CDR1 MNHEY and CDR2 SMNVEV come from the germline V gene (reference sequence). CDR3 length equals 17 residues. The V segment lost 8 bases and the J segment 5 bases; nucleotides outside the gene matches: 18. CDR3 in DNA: TGTGCCAGCCTCCCCCGCCTTCAGGACAGGGCAGGAGATACGCAGTATTTT. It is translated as CASLPRLQDRAGDTQYF.

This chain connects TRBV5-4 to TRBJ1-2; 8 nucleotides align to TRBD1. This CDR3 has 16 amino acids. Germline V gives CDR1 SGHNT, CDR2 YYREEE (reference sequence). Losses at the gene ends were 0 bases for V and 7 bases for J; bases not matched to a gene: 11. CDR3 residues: CASSLELSRGRGGYTF. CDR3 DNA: TGTGCCAGCAGCTTGGAATTGAGCAGGGGGCGGGGTGGCTACACCTTC.

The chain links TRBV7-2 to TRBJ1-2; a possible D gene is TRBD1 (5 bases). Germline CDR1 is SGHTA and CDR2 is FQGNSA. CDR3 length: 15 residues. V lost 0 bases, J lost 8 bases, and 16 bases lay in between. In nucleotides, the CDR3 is TGTGCCAGCAGCTTAGCTTCCCAGCAGGGTAGCGGCTACACCTTC. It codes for CASSLASQQGSGYTF.

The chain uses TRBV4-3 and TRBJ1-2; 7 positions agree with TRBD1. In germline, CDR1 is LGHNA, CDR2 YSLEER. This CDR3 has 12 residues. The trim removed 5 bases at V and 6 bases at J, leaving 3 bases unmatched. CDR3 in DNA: TGCGCCAGCAGCAGTGGACAGGATGGCTACACCTTC. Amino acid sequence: CASSSGQDGYTF.

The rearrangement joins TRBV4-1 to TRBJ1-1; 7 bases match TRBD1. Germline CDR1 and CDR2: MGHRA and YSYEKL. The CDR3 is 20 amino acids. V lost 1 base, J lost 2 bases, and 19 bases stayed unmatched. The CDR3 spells CASSQAFTVTGLMRNTEAFF. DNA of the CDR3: TGCGCCAGCAGCCAAGCTTTTACTGTGACAGGGCTGATGAGAAACACTGAAGCTTTCTTT.